This T cell receptor beta chain was recovered during a study of CD8 T cells in ankylosing spondylitis. TCRdb called the 5' RACE reads again in MiXCR, with one record for every CDR3 protein. The sample shows some 250,000 distinct CDR3 sequences, roughly a quarter of them seen only once. This clonotype was seen many times. Germline trimming cut 5 bases from V and 2 bases from J; bases unmatched to any gene: 17. The CDR3 has 19 residues. The V gene's germline CDR1 is DFQATT and CDR2 SNEGSKA (reference sequence). The chain links TRBV20-1 to TRBJ2-1; 11 bases are a match to TRBD2. Sequencing input: blood, either unsorted or a sorted T cell fraction (not recorded which). This TCR was recovered from a male donor with ankylosing spondylitis or in good health (not recorded which). CDR3 protein: CSAGSLAGGKVETYNEQFF. DNA of the CDR3: TGCAGTGCTGGCAGCCTAGCGGGGGGTAAGGTGGAGACCTACAATGAGCAGTTCTTC.